The clone carrying this TCR beta chain was detected only a few times. Antigen unknown. Diagnosis of hyperthyroidism was new in patients aged 18 to 65, and its duration was under 2 months. The authors obtained PBMCs from 9 to 10 ml of fresh peripheral blood. CDR3 length equals 15 residues. Germline V gene sequence: CDR1 LNHDA, CDR2 SQIVND (reference sequence). Trimming cost V 2 bases and J 2 bases, with 10 bases left between them. This entry belongs to a study of T cells in Graves' hyperthyroidism and ophthalmopathy. Study overall: Prior to any treatment, at the point of initial diagnosis, peripheral blood was collected. Points from the study as a whole: Blood samples included most of the expanded thyroid clonotypes exceeding 0.001.

From RNA transcripts, TCR beta CDR3 regions were amplified. The HTBI primer set drove a first-round RT-PCR of the TCR CDR3. In TCRdb, the multiplex PCR reads were re-called with MiXCR into one record per CDR3 protein. Here the sample spans more than 550,000 distinct CDR3 sequences, approximately 15% being singletons. Sequencing used blood. The source of this sequence is a man in his forties or fifties with Graves' hyperthyroidism. The V call is TRBV19, the J call TRBJ2-1; D is possibly TRBD1 (6 bases). CDR3 nucleotides: TGTGCCAGTAGTATAACCCAGGGGACCTACAATGAGCAGTTCTTC. Translated: CASSITQGTYNEQFF.